The 2 T cell receptor beta chains below all came from one sample that was sequenced in a study of regulatory T cells in long-lasting Graves disease (TCRdb year 2021). The intended sense of this specimen's time point label: newly diagnosed GD, antithyroid drugs for less than 3 months. For both TCR sequencing and RNA sequencing, RNA was extracted from PBMCs in TRIzol. Library method: multiplex PCR. Sequencing instrument: Illumina HiSeq 4000. TCR beta libraries were built with iRepertoire HTBI primers and Arm-PCR amplification of CDR3 regions. TCRdb passed the public sequencing reads through fastp at Q25 and MiXCR, retaining productive beta sequences. Here each entry gathers all rows of one CDR3 protein and keeps the most common genes and DNA. In this sample the table shows roughly 420,000 distinct CDR3 sequences, 16% of which occur a single time. Roughly 23% of the sample is in the top ten clones. The same sample was also used in a study of T cells in Graves' hyperthyroidism and ophthalmopathy.

The starting material was peripheral blood mononuclear cells (PBMCs), obtained at new diagnosis, from a patient treated with antithyroid drugs. Every receptor here comes from a woman aged 18 to 35 with Graves disease. Donor details come from another sample of the same person, matched by shared clones.

This clonotype was counted at least ten times. The gene calls are TRBV2 and TRBJ2-7; a possible D gene is TRBD1 (6 bases). The CDR3 consists of 13 residues. V lost 6 bases to trimming and J lost 3 bases, with 12 bases between them. Looked up from germline, CDR1 is SNHLY and CDR2 is FYNNEI. The CDR3 nucleotides are TGTGCCAGCAGCCGAGGGGACATCTACGAGCAGTACTTC. It encodes CASSRGDIYEQYF.

This clonotype occurred many times. This rearrangement joins TRBV20-1 to TRBJ2-1; 11 positions agree with TRBD2. With 4 bases clipped from V and 5 bases from J, the junction kept 13 bases outside the gene matches. The CDR3 runs 17 residues. Germline-derived CDR1 and CDR2 are DFQATT and SNEGSKA (reference sequence). In DNA, the CDR3 is TGCAGTGCTATGGGACTAGCGGACTCTTTGGGGGACAATGAGCAGTTCTTC. Translation: CSAMGLADSLGDNEQFF.